These 22 T cell receptor beta chains came from one sample sequenced in a study of T cells in Graves' hyperthyroidism and ophthalmopathy. TCR beta CDR3 sequences were amplified from RNA transcripts. First-round RT-PCR of the TCR CDR3 relied on the HTBI primer set. TCRdb reprocessed the multiplex PCR reads via MiXCR and lists one record per CDR3 protein. The table lists about 640,000 distinct CDR3 sequences, less than 25% of them singletons. Material: blood. All receptors derive from a young man with Graves' ophthalmopathy.

This clonotype was seen a handful of times. This CDR3 reads CASSRGQAYGYTF. CDR3 in DNA: TGTGCCAGCAGCCGTGGACAGGCCTATGGCTACACCTTC. The chain uses TRBV12-3 or TRBV12-4 and TRBJ1-2; 7 bases match TRBD1. J was trimmed by 4 bases and V by 6 bases; bases with no gene match: 5. There are 13 residues in the CDR3.

This chain connects TRBV29-1 to TRBJ2-7, with D uncertain. The CDR3 spans 10 residues. Trimming shortened V by 4 bases and J by 1 base, and 2 bases separated the two germline ends. Germline-derived CDR1 and CDR2 are SQVTM and ANQGSEA. CDR3: CSVVSYEQYF. The CDR3 DNA is TGCAGCGTTGTATCCTACGAGCAGTACTTC.

In this sample, this clonotype turned up a few times. The V gene is TRBV7-2, the J gene TRBJ1-6; D might be TRBD1 (6 bases). The V gene lost 0 bases and the J gene lost 9 bases, with 12 bases spanning the gap. The CDR3 loop spans 15 amino acids. The V gene's germline CDR1 is SGHTA and CDR2 FQGNSA. Written as DNA, the CDR3 is TGTGCCAGCAGCTTAGCCGCCGGGACAAGTTCACCCCTCCACTTT. Its translation: CASSLAAGTSSPLHF. Complete variable domain (other parts from reference TRBV7-2 and TRBJ1-6): GAGVSQSPSNKVTEKGKDVELRCDPISGHTALYWYRQSLGQGLEFLIYFQGNSAPDKSGLPSDRFSAERTGGSVSTLTIQRTQQEDSAVYLCASSLAAGTSSPLHFGNGTRLTVT.

This clonotype was seen many times. J is TRBJ2-7 and V is TRBV5-5, with no clear D. Germline V gene lookup returns CDR1 SGHKS and CDR2 YYEKEE (reference sequence). V was clipped by 0 bases and J by 6 bases, with 16 bases between them. The CDR3 runs 15 residues. The CDR3 DNA follows: TGTGCCAGCAGCTTGGAATCCTCGGGCTTGAGCGAGCAGTACTTC. This encodes CASSLESSGLSEQYF.

Concerning this clonotype itself: This could be a read error, since a much larger clone is one nucleotide away. J is TRBJ1-1 and V is TRBV12-3 or TRBV12-4, with 7 bases lining up with TRBD1. This CDR3 is built from 13 residues. The CDR3 region is CAGSPREGARAFF. The CDR3 DNA is TGTGCCGGCAGCCCCCGTGAGGGGGCACGTGCTTTCTTT.

In its sample, this clonotype was seen many times. This chain links TRBV3-1 with TRBJ1-5; D is uncertain. Trimming cost V 1 base and J 0 bases, with 7 bases left between them. From germline, CDR1 is LGHDT and CDR2 YNNKEL (reference sequence). This CDR3 comprises 15 residues. The DNA of the CDR3 is TGTGCCAGCAGCCAAGGCTCAATTAGCAATCAGCCCCAGCATTTT. Translating it yields CASSQGSISNQPQHF.

The chain links TRBV6-1 to TRBJ2-3; TRBD1 agrees at 7 bases. CDR3 length: 17 residues. Germline values: CDR1 MNHNS, CDR2 SASEGT. The V and J ends lost 10 bases and 2 bases, in that order; junction bases with no gene match: 18. The CDR3 sequence: CAITDPARTGLTDTQYF. The DNA for the CDR3 is TGTGCCATCACGGACCCGGCCAGGACAGGCCTCACAGATACGCAGTATTTT.

This clonotype has a handful of counts. V gene TRBV7-9 combines with J gene TRBJ1-5, with TRBD1 as a possible D gene (6 bases). V lost 2 bases to trimming and J lost 2 bases, with 13 bases between them. The CDR3 sequence is 16 residues long. The germline CDR1 and CDR2 sequences are SEHNR and FQNEAQ (reference sequence). This CDR3 reads CASSLPNRVCNQPQHF. The CDR3 DNA is TGTGCCAGCAGCTTACCAAACAGGGTTTGCAATCAGCCCCAGCATTTT. Combining the CDR3 with reference TRBV7-9 and TRBJ1-5 gives the whole variable domain DTGVSQNPRHKITKRGQNVTFRCDPISEHNRLYWYRQTLGQGPEFLTYFQNEAQLEKSRLLSDRFSAERPKGSFSTLEIQRTEQGDSAMYLCASSLPNRVCNQPQHFGDGTRLSIL.

Comment on this clonotype: Germline is not matched at one junction end, which may reflect a read error. The chain has TRBV28 and TRBJ2-3; 8 positions agree with TRBD2. The CDR3 totals 17 residues. From germline, CDR1 is MDHEN and CDR2 SYDVKM. CDR3 amino acids: CAISETIAGTPTDTQYF. The CDR3 bases are TGTGCCATCAGTGAGACCATAGCGGGGACCCCCACAGATACGCAGTATTTT.

This clonotype showed up just a few times. This chain connects TRBV4-1 to TRBJ2-5; D tentatively fits TRBD1 or TRBD2 (5 bases each). Germline CDR1 MGHRA, CDR2 YSYEKL. The CDR3 has 15 residues. With 0 bases removed from V and 5 bases from J, the gap between germline ends came to 13 bases. The CDR3 nucleotides read TGCGCCAGCAGCCAAGATTTACGGGGCACGGAGACCCAGTACTTC. It specifies CASSQDLRGTETQYF.

This clonotype was counted between two and nine times. The chain couples TRBV13 to TRBJ2-7; D not resolved. This CDR3 is built from 14 residues. V was shortened by 0 bases and J by 3 bases, with 9 bases between the two germline ends. Germline CDR1 PRHDT, CDR2 FYEKMQ (reference sequence). In nucleotides, the CDR3 is TGTGCCAGCAGCTTAGGAAATCAAGACTACGAGCAGTACTTC. Encoded protein: CASSLGNQDYEQYF.

At least ten counts were recorded for this clonotype. The chain joins TRBV7-8 to TRBJ2-5; possibly TRBD1 for D (7 bases). CDR3 size: 15 residues. With 6 bases removed from V and 6 bases from J, the gap between germline ends came to 20 bases. Germline assignment: CDR1 SGHVS and CDR2 FQNEAQ. In DNA, the CDR3 is TGTGCCAGCAGTTACCGACAGGGACGGGAGCAGACCCAGTACTTC. As protein: CASSYRQGREQTQYF. The complete variable domain, with remaining parts taken from reference TRBV7-8 and TRBJ2-5, reads GAGVSQSPRYKVAKRGQDVALRCDPISGHVSLFWYQQALGQGPEFLTYFQNEAQLDKSGLPSDRFFAERPEGSVSTLKIQRTQQEDSAVYLCASSYRQGREQTQYFGPGTRLLVL.

The J gene is TRBJ2-1, the V gene TRBV5-4; 9 bases agree with TRBD1. Trimming cost V 0 bases and J 7 bases; bases outside gene matches: 8. Germline V gene lookup returns CDR1 SGHNT and CDR2 YYREEE (reference sequence). The CDR3 loop spans 16 amino acids. The DNA of the CDR3 is TGTGCCAGCAGCTTGGATCTACAGGGGGCGAGAAATGAGCAGTTCTTC. Protein: CASSLDLQGARNEQFF.

This clonotype has a handful of counts. The chain carries TRBV12-3 or TRBV12-4 and TRBJ2-2; D is tentatively TRBD1 or TRBD2 (5 bases each). V dropped 6 bases and J dropped 6 bases, with 17 bases sitting between them. This CDR3 comprises 15 residues. The CDR3 bases are TGTGCCAGCAGACATACCGGGGCCGGCGCCGGGGAGCTGTTTTTT. Protein: CASRHTGAGAGELFF.

At least ten counts were recorded for this clonotype. This chain joins TRBV3-1 and TRBJ1-2; D is perhaps TRBD1 (5 bases). The CDR3 runs 16 residues. Trimming cost V 0 bases and J 1 base, with 12 bases left between them. Looked up from germline, CDR1 is LGHDT and CDR2 is YNNKEL (reference sequence). The CDR3 bases are TGTGCCAGCAGCCAAGATGTGGGGGAGCTTAACTATGGCTACACCTTC. It specifies CASSQDVGELNYGYTF.

This clonotype showed up just a few times. The chain recombines TRBV25-1 with TRBJ2-7; 8 positions match TRBD1. The germline V gene has CDR1 MGHDK and CDR2 SYGVNS. Germline trimming cut 4 bases from V and 6 bases from J; bases unmatched to any gene: 11. CDR3 length: 15 amino acids. CDR3 coding DNA: TGTGCCAGCAGTGCCCTGGGACAGGCCTTCGGCGAGCAGTACTTC. Translated, it gives CASSALGQAFGEQYF.

The chain employs TRBV29-1 and TRBJ2-1, with TRBD2 identical over 15 bases. This CDR3 region has 14 residues. Germline CDR1 and CDR2: SQVTM and ANQGSEA. The junction had 6 bases not matched to a gene; V was cut back by 5 bases and J by 10 bases. In DNA form, the CDR3 reads TGCAGCGTTCCAGGGACTAGCGGGAGGATGGAGCAGTTCTTC. This gives the protein CSVPGTSGRMEQFF.

This clonotype showed up just a few times. The J gene is TRBJ2-1, the V gene TRBV6-7; the D gene is possibly TRBD2 (5 bases). TRBV6-7 is reported as an ORF; its role is uncertain. The CDR3 extends over 16 amino acids. V shed 0 bases and J shed 3 bases, with 12 bases lying between them. CDR3 DNA: TGTGCCAGCAGTTACTCGAGGGCTAGATGCTACAATGAGCAGTTCTTC. Protein sequence: CASSYSRARCYNEQFF.

This clonotype has only a few counts. The rearrangement joins TRBV5-8 to TRBJ2-5; D possibly corresponds to TRBD2 (7 bases). Germline assignment: CDR1 SGHTS and CDR2 YDEGEE. Trimming removed 0 bases from V and 5 bases from J, with 11 bases in between. The length of the CDR3 is 14 residues. The CDR3 sequence is CASSLEGGAETQYF. In nucleotides, the CDR3 is TGTGCCAGCAGCTTGGAGGGGGGGGCCGAGACCCAGTACTTC.

Many counts were recorded for this clonotype. The rearrangement joins TRBV2 to TRBJ1-5; possibly TRBD1 for D (5 bases). This CDR3 region has 15 residues. The ends were cut back, 4 bases at V and 5 bases at J, with 15 bases in the middle. CDR1 and CDR2 (germline): SNHLY, FYNNEI. CDR3 nucleotide sequence: TGTGCCAGCAGTGTCGACAGAATCAGATATCAGCCCCAGCATTTT. Translated: CASSVDRIRYQPQHF.

This clonotype was seen ten or more times. The chain joins TRBV30 to TRBJ1-1, with 7 nucleotides matching TRBD1. This CDR3 spans 13 amino acids. Trimming took 2 bases from V and 5 from J; bases not matched to a gene: 5. CDR1 is GTSNPN and CDR2 is SVGIG in the germline V gene (reference sequence). The CDR3 nucleotides read TGTGCCTGGAGTAAGGGGGCTGGGACTGAAGCTTTCTTT. Translating gives CAWSKGAGTEAFF.

The chain joins TRBV12-3 or TRBV12-4 to TRBJ1-2; D not resolved. V lost 5 bases and J 8 bases, leaving 9 bases between the germline ends. This CDR3 spans 11 amino acids. The CDR3 region is CASSPSWGYTF. The CDR3 DNA sequence: TGTGCCAGCAGTCCCTCCTGGGGCTACACCTTC.